This is a list of T cell receptor beta chains from one sample in a study of blood T cell repertoires in COVID-19. Method: immunoSEQ multiplex PCR; TCRdb's copy keeps in-frame clones and lacks some. The repertoire holds around 700,000 clones, with approximately 90% as singletons. The specimen sequenced was peripheral blood. These receptors came from a woman aged 18 to 35 with acute or convalescent COVID-19. The CDR3 runs from the conserved cysteine through the conserved F or W. The D gene is left open where the match is weak. Not all rows give a size; the values are once, few, many and, for expanded clones, a class.

J gene | D gene | V gene | clone size | CDR3 protein | CDR3 DNA
TRBJ1-1 | . | TRBV5-1 | . | CASSLGSPMNTEAFF | TGCGCCAGCAGCTTGGGCAGTCCAATGAACACTGAAGCTTTCTTT
TRBJ1-3 | . | TRBV4-3 | . | CASSVSRFSGNTIYF | TGCGCCAGCAGCGTGTCCCGGTTCTCTGGAAACACCATATATTTT
TRBJ2-7 | . | TRBV9 | . | CASSVDGSGSYEQYF | TGTGCCAGCAGCGTAGACGGATCGGGATCCTACGAGCAGTACTTC
TRBJ2-7 | . | TRBV11-1 | . | CASSHKGVQYF | TGTGCCAGCAGCCACAAGGGAGTGCAGTACTTC
TRBJ2-1 | TRBD2 | TRBV23-1 | . | CASGLGGGSANPYNEQFF | TGCGCCAGCGGGCTTGGCGGGGGGAGTGCCAATCCCTACAATGAGCAGTTCTTC
TRBJ2-3 | . | TRBV9 | . | CASSVDGGARTDTQYF | TGTGCCAGCAGCGTAGATGGGGGGGCGCGCACAGATACGCAGTATTTT
TRBJ1-5 | TRBD1 | TRBV19 | . | CASTDREGQPQHF | TGTGCCAGTACTGACAGGGAAGGCCAGCCCCAGCATTTT
TRBJ1-2 | . | TRBV4-3 | . | CASSPQPRQDHYGYTF | TGCGCCAGCAGCCCCCAACCGCGACAGGACCACTATGGCTACACCTTC
TRBJ1-5 | TRBD1 | TRBV25-1 | few | CATQGTGYLGYNQPQHF | TGTGCTACACAAGGGACAGGGTATTTAGGGTACAATCAGCCCCAGCATTTT
TRBJ2-7 | TRBD1 | TRBV18 | . | CASSPVRITGGADQRSYEQYF | TGTGCCAGCTCACCTGTGAGAATAACAGGGGGCGCGGATCAGAGGTCCTACGAGCAGTACTTC
TRBJ1-2 | . | TRBV7-2 | . | CASSSVGRVNYGYTF | TGTGCCAGCAGCTCAGTAGGGAGGGTTAACTATGGCTACACCTTC
TRBJ1-2 | TRBD1 | TRBV3-1/TRBV3-2 | . | CASSASRQGPGYTF | TGTGCCAGCAGCGCTAGCAGACAGGGCCCGGGCTACACCTTC
TRBJ2-7 | . | TRBV5-6 | . | CASSPGQLYEQYF | TGTGCCAGCAGCCCAGGACAACTCTACGAGCAGTACTTC
TRBJ2-3 | . | TRBV11-2 | once | CASSFRDTQYF | TGTGCCAGCAGCTTTAGAGATACGCAGTATTTT
TRBJ2-5 | TRBD2 | TRBV6-1 | . | CASSENAGSGGMTQYF | TGTGCCAGCAGTGAAAACGCCGGCAGCGGGGGTATGACCCAGTACTTC
TRBJ1-1 | . | TRBV12-3/TRBV12-4 | . | CASSPGTPEAFF | TGTGCCAGCAGTCCCGGGACTCCTGAAGCTTTCTTT
TRBJ1-2 | TRBD1 | TRBV10-3 | . | CAIKDRGPGYTF | TGTGCCATCAAGGACAGGGGTCCTGGCTACACCTTC
TRBJ1-1 | . | TRBV10-3 | . | CAIRGGRDRNTEAFF | TGTGCCATCAGAGGTGGGCGGGACCGGAACACTGAAGCTTTCTTT
TRBJ1-5 | . | TRBV7-2 | . | CASSPSDSLPQHF | TGTGCCAGCAGCCCCTCCGACAGCCTGCCCCAGCATTTT
TRBJ2-1 | . | TRBV2 | . | CASNPRRGTNEQFF | TGTGCCAGCAACCCGAGGAGGGGAACCAATGAGCAGTTCTTC
TRBJ2-3 | . | TRBV13 | . | CASSKIGTGAIDTQYF | TGTGCCAGCAGTAAGATTGGGACGGGAGCGATAGATACGCAGTATTTT
TRBJ1-6 | TRBD1 | TRBV27 | . | CASSRAPGRGVFSPLHF | TGTGCCAGCAGCCGCGCCCCTGGCAGGGGGGTATTTTCACCCCTCCACTTT